The clone carrying this T cell receptor beta chain was seen ten or more times. Antigen: not known. The source of the sample is a study of response to subunit inactivated influenza vaccine. General observations from the study: T cells newly recruited by each seasonal influenza vaccination are few, the authors suggested.

V was pared by 5 bases and J by 2 bases, with 4 bases of the junction left unmatched. Germline values: CDR1 SGHVS, CDR2 FQNEAQ. This CDR3 has 15 amino acids. TCRdb re-called the RT-PCR reads with MiXCR, one entry per CDR3 protein. Among more than 200,000 distinct CDR3 sequences listed, 12% were seen once. The receptor was isolated from a man aged 50-60 years who received an inactivated influenza vaccine. The specimen comprised non-naive T cells sorted from PBMCs, sampled less than 15 days before vaccination. The rearrangement links TRBV7-8 to TRBJ2-3, with TRBD2 matching 10 bases. CDR3 sequence: CASSRLAGTTDTQYF. The DNA of the CDR3 is TGTGCCAGCAGCCGACTAGCGGGTACCACAGATACGCAGTATTTT. Full variable domain (outside the CDR3, taken from reference TRBV7-8 and TRBJ2-3): GAGVSQSPRYKVAKRGQDVALRCDPISGHVSLFWYQQALGQGPEFLTYFQNEAQLDKSGLPSDRFFAERPEGSVSTLKIQRTQQEDSAVYLCASSRLAGTTDTQYFGPGTRLTVL.